This T cell receptor (beta chain) was identified during a study of cytotoxic CD8 clonotypes in ibrutinib-treated CLL. The table came from immunoSEQ multiplex PCR; TCRdb's copy has only in-frame clones and leaves some out. The repertoire holds 14,000 or so clones, with around 64% as singletons. The CDR3 runs to 14 residues. V lost 3 bases and J lost 10, with 15 bases in between. Germline CDR1 reads SGHVS; CDR2 reads FQNEAQ. This specimen consisted of PBMCs, obtained before ibrutinib treatment. The receptor was derived from a human donor with chronic lymphocytic leukemia. This sequence joins TRBV7-8 and TRBJ1-4; D gene uncertain. This CDR3 is CASSFRQEGGKLFF. DNA of the CDR3: TGTGCCAGCAGCTTCAGACAAGAGGGAGGAAAACTGTTTTTT. The variable domain in full, completed from reference TRBV7-8 and TRBJ1-4, reads GAGVSQSPRYKVAKRGQDVALRCDPISGHVSLFWYQQALGQGPEFLTYFQNEAQLDKSGLPSDRFFAERPEGSVSTLKIQRTQQEDSAVYLCASSFRQEGGKLFFGSGTQLSVL.